Sequencing of this T cell receptor beta chain was carried out in a study of immune characterization of retroperitoneal liposarcoma. CDR1 is MNHNS, CDR2 SASEGT, per germline. This CDR3 spans 13 amino acids. The ends lost 8 bases at V and 10 bases at J; junction bases unmatched: 11. TCRdb redid the calling of the PCR reads with MiXCR, one entry per CDR3 protein. The sample includes 10,000 to 13,000 distinct CDR3 sequences, 27% of them seen just once. This clonotype was recorded many times. This clonotype was obtained from a male donor with retroperitoneal liposarcoma. Sequenced material: tumor tissue. The rearrangement joins TRBV6-1 to TRBJ2-1; TRBD1 matches 7 bases. CDR3 amino acids: CASQRGQSYEQFF. The CDR3 DNA sequence: TGTGCCAGCCAACGGGGACAGTCCTACGAGCAGTTCTTC.